The TCR beta chain under discussion was sequenced for a study of blood T cell repertoires in COVID-19. Background on the study: Acute and convalescent COVID-19 samples came from the United States, Italy and Spain. T cells, B-cell-depleted T cells, or PBMCs supplied cDNA or gDNA.

TCRdb's copy holds only in-frame clones and misses some; the assay was immunoSEQ multiplex PCR. The data show about 150,000 clones, with around 80% seen just once and more than 5% held by the top ten. CDR1 and CDR2 (germline): SGHRS, YFSETQ. V dropped 4 bases and J dropped 5; count of bases not matched to a gene: 7. The CDR3 has 14 amino acids. Input material: PBMCs or T cells enriched from blood (not recorded which). V and J are TRBV5-1 and TRBJ1-2; 8 bases map to TRBD1. The clonotype comes from a woman in her forties or fifties who had recovered from COVID-19. This CDR3 reads CASSTDREVYGYTF. In DNA form, the CDR3 reads TGCGCCAGCAGCACGGACAGGGAGGTGTATGGCTACACCTTC.